This TCR beta chain comes out of a study of radiation and T cells in renal cell carcinoma. TCRdb keeps only in-frame clones here, not all; method: immunoSEQ multiplex PCR. The sample lists some 150,000 clones, roughly 86% occurring once. Notes on the study in general: Pretreatment tumor biopsies were lacking, so baseline clonotypes are unknown.

V was trimmed by 1 base and J by 2 bases, leaving 9 bases between them. This CDR3 region has 15 residues. Per germline, CDR1 MNHNS and CDR2 SASEGT. Time point denoted: blood 2 weeks post-SBRT. Treatment denoted: 15 Gy SBRT to primary tumor, nephrectomy 4 weeks later. About this clone itself: The antigen is undetermined. This CDR3 is also generated by other DNA sequences in the sample.

Sequencing was performed on blood, taken from a patient whose treatment included radiotherapy and nephrectomy. This sequence originates from a woman aged 50 to 65 with renal cell carcinoma. The V and J genes are TRBV6-1 and TRBJ1-5; no firm D call. The DNA of the CDR3 is TGTGCCAGCAGTGAAGGGGGTAGAGGCAATCAGCCCCAGCATTTT. It encodes CASSEGGRGNQPQHF.